The 30 T cell receptor beta chains presented below share a single source sample, sequenced in a study of T cells after yellow fever vaccination. TCRdb passed the 5' RACE reads through MiXCR, listing each CDR3 protein once. This table holds 300,000 or so distinct CDR3 sequences, about 4% found once. The material sequenced was PBMCs, taken 5 days after the yellow fever booster vaccination. Receptor source: a man aged 18 to 29 who received the YFV17D yellow fever vaccine.

The chain employs TRBV11-2 and TRBJ2-1; D call uncertain. The germline V gene encodes CDR1 SGHAT and CDR2 FQNNGV. V was trimmed by 7 bases and J by 8 bases, leaving 21 bases between them. The CDR3 spans 15 residues. Here the CDR3 DNA reads TGTGCCAGCACCCGAAGGGTCGCTCCCCGTGATGAGCAGTTCTTC. Its protein is CASTRRVAPRDEQFF.

This clonotype has more than one count but fewer than ten. V gene TRBV7-9 combines with J gene TRBJ1-4; TRBD1 is a possible D gene (5 bases). Per the germline V gene, CDR1 is SEHNR and CDR2 is FQNEAQ (reference sequence). V was shortened by 3 bases and J by 0 bases, with 8 bases between the two germline ends. This CDR3 contains 15 residues. CDR3 protein: CASSFLTATNEKLFF. The CDR3 bases are TGTGCCAGCAGCTTCCTGACAGCAACTAATGAAAAACTGTTTTTT.

This sequence joins TRBV28 and TRBJ1-2, with D perhaps matching TRBD1 (6 bases). This CDR3 region has 17 residues. Germline values: CDR1 MDHEN, CDR2 SYDVKM. V shed 1 base and J shed 7 bases, with 22 bases lying between them. The chain's CDR3 is CASSLSPTNTGIGGYTF. For the CDR3, the DNA is TGTGCCAGCAGTTTATCCCCTACCAATACAGGGATAGGTGGCTACACCTTC.

As for this clonotype: At one end, the junction sequence differs from germline, possibly due to a read error. This CDR3 is CSTGGPFYNEQFF. The CDR3 DNA is TGTTCGACGGGGGGGCCTTTCTACAATGAGCAGTTCTTC. The chain combines TRBV29-1 with TRBJ2-1; 8 nucleotides match TRBD2. Looked up from germline, CDR1 is SQVTM and CDR2 is ANQGSEA. The CDR3 loop spans 13 amino acids.

Only a few counts were recorded for this clonotype. The J gene is TRBJ2-5, the V gene TRBV7-2, with D unclear. Germline V lookup: CDR1 SGHTA, CDR2 FQGNSA. The CDR3 is made up of 13 amino acids. Between the trimmed V and J ends, which lost 10 bases and 1 base, there was a span of 13 bases. CDR3 loop: CATQALPQETQYF. Here the CDR3 DNA reads TGTGCCACCCAAGCGCTTCCCCAAGAGACCCAGTACTTC.

This clonotype was seen more than once but under ten times. This rearrangement joins TRBV9 to TRBJ2-1, with 8 bases aligning to TRBD1. The CDR3 sequence is 15 residues long. Germline V gene lookup returns CDR1 SGDLS and CDR2 YYNGEE. The J segment lost 2 bases and the V segment lost 2 bases, leaving 3 bases of the junction unmatched. The CDR3 sequence is CASSVTGGPYNEQFF. CDR3 in DNA: TGTGCCAGCAGCGTCACAGGGGGGCCCTACAATGAGCAGTTCTTC.

V gene TRBV5-1 combines with J gene TRBJ2-7, with no clear D. The CDR3 has 15 residues. Germline V gene sequence: CDR1 SGHRS, CDR2 YFSETQ. The V and J ends lost 5 bases and 0 bases respectively, with 15 bases between them. The CDR3 loop reads CASRPNAGPSYEQYV. The CDR3 DNA reads TGCGCCAGCAGACCGAACGCCGGTCCCTCCTACGAGCAGTACGTC.

This clonotype came up many times. The chain couples TRBV20-1 to TRBJ2-2; D may match TRBD1 or TRBD2 (5 bases each). V lost 3 bases and J 3 bases, leaving 17 bases between the germline ends. CDR3 length: 16 amino acids. Germline CDR1 is DFQATT and CDR2 is SNEGSKA (reference sequence). CDR3: CSASGGQGVYTGELFF. Written as DNA, the CDR3 is TGCAGTGCTAGTGGAGGTCAGGGCGTTTACACCGGGGAGCTGTTTTTT.

The count of this clonotype is one. This rearrangement joins TRBV12-2 to TRBJ2-3; TRBD2 is the table's D call, not checked against the DNA. TRBV12-2 is tagged as a pseudogene. The CDR3 loop spans 19 amino acids. The CDR3 loop is CASRLGGSIAGSRADTQYF. The CDR3 DNA reads as TGTGCAAGTCGCCTAGGGGGGTCGATAGCGGGGTCGCGCGCAGATACGCAGTATTTT.

The J gene is TRBJ1-1, the V gene TRBV11-2, with D tentatively TRBD1 (6 bases). CDR1 is SGHAT, CDR2 FQNNGV, per germline. This CDR3 region has 16 residues. With 2 bases removed from V and 2 bases from J, the gap between germline ends came to 15 bases. This CDR3 is CASSLTWGLRNTEAFF. In nucleotides, the CDR3 is TGTGCCAGCAGCTTAACATGGGGGCTACGAAACACTGAAGCTTTCTTT.

This sequence joins TRBV5-1 and TRBJ1-1, with D maybe TRBD1 (6 bases). V lost 5 bases and J 4 bases, leaving 12 bases between the germline ends. The germline V gene has CDR1 SGHRS and CDR2 YFSETQ. The CDR3 contains 13 residues. The CDR3 loop is CASSEQGVTEAFF. The CDR3 nucleotides are TGCGCCAGCAGTGAACAGGGAGTCACTGAAGCTTTCTTT.

In its sample, this clonotype was seen a few times. The chain couples TRBV4-1 to TRBJ1-3; 10 positions match TRBD1. CDR1 and CDR2 (germline): MGHRA, YSYEKL. This CDR3 has 19 residues. V shed 5 bases, J shed 2 bases, and the junction held 15 bases outside the gene matches. This CDR3 reads CASSGRTGGSGEAGNTIYF. The DNA for the CDR3 is TGCGCCAGCAGCGGTCGGACAGGGGGAAGCGGGGAGGCTGGAAACACCATATATTTT.

This chain connects TRBV29-1 to TRBJ1-4; possible D gene TRBD1, 5 bases. This CDR3 comprises 14 residues. V dropped 2 bases and J dropped 8 bases, with 15 bases sitting between them. Germline CDR1 is SQVTM and CDR2 is ANQGSEA. The CDR3 coding sequence is TGCAGCGTTGAAAGGGGCCGGCGAGGCGAAAAACTGTTTTTT. Translated, it gives CSVERGRRGEKLFF.

At least ten counts were recorded for this clonotype. The genes are TRBV5-4 and TRBJ1-6; D remains unclear. The V gene's germline CDR1 is SGHNT and CDR2 YYREEE (reference sequence). This CDR3 spans 14 amino acids. V was pared by 0 bases and J by 6 bases, with 7 bases between. The CDR3 sequence is CASSLESLNSPLHF. The DNA for the CDR3 is TGTGCCAGCAGCTTGGAATCTCTTAATTCACCCCTCCACTTT.

The sample holds many counts of this clonotype. The chain links TRBV6-2 or TRBV6-3 to TRBJ2-1; a weak D match, TRBD2 (5 bases). CDR3 length equals 14 residues. The V and J ends lost 8 bases and 8 bases respectively, with 19 bases between them. The germline CDR1 and CDR2 sequences are MNHEY and SVGEGT. This CDR3 is CASQRRMEYDEQFF. Written as DNA, the CDR3 is TGTGCCAGCCAGAGGAGGATGGAGTACGATGAGCAGTTCTTC.

Notes on this clonotype: At one boundary the junction diverges from the germline segment, which might be a read error. The CDR3 is CPSSPGGRGLMNEQFF. The CDR3 region has the DNA TGTCCCAGCAGTCCCGGGGGTAGGGGCCTGATGAATGAGCAGTTCTTC. V and J are TRBV7-2 and TRBJ2-1, with D possibly TRBD2 on 6 matching bases. The CDR3 has 16 amino acids. Germline lookup yields CDR1 SGHTA and CDR2 FQGNSA.

This clonotype was found many times. The chain is built from TRBV12-3 or TRBV12-4 and TRBJ2-1; TRBD1 matches at 7 bases. J gave up 5 bases and V 8 bases, and 6 bases lay outside the gene matches. This CDR3 comprises 13 residues. The CDR3 DNA is TGTGCCAGCGAGACAGGGATGGACAATGAGCAGTTCTTC. This codes for CASETGMDNEQFF.

The rearrangement uses TRBV10-2 and TRBJ2-5; D possibly corresponds to TRBD2 (6 bases). This CDR3 is 15 amino acids long. CDR1 is WSHSY, CDR2 SAAADI, per germline. V lost 3 bases, J lost 5 bases, and 16 bases lay in between. The DNA for the CDR3 is TGCGCCAGCAGTGACCCCCGGGGGTCAGCGGAGACCCAGTACTTC. Its translation: CASSDPRGSAETQYF.

This clonotype was picked up many times. V gene TRBV5-1 combines with J gene TRBJ2-3; the match to TRBD2 covers 7 bases. The V gene end was trimmed by 4 bases and the J gene end by 2 bases; junction bases not matched to a gene: 4. From germline, CDR1 is SGHRS and CDR2 YFSETQ. This CDR3 contains 14 residues. For the CDR3, the DNA is TGCGCCAGCAGCATTGGGACTACCACAGATACGCAGTATTTT. Translating gives CASSIGTTTDTQYF.

At least ten counts were recorded for this clonotype. The V call is TRBV25-1, the J call TRBJ1-1; tentative D call: TRBD1 (6 bases). Deletions cut 5 bases from V and 5 bases from J, with 15 bases between. The CDR3 runs 14 residues. Germline V gives CDR1 MGHDK, CDR2 SYGVNS. CDR3 amino acids: CASSPMGGGTEAFF. As DNA, the CDR3 is TGTGCCAGCAGTCCTATGGGAGGGGGGACTGAAGCTTTCTTT.

The chain links TRBV7-7 to TRBJ1-1, with 7 bases fitting TRBD1. With V trimmed by 5 bases and J by 8 bases, 8 bases remained unmatched. Germline CDR1 reads SSHAT; CDR2 reads FNYEAQ (reference sequence). The CDR3 is 13 amino acids. CDR3: CASSTSTGTEAFF. The CDR3 region has the DNA TGTGCCAGCAGCACCTCGACAGGGACCGAAGCTTTCTTT. Full variable domain (missing parts from reference TRBV7-7 and TRBJ1-1): GAGVSQSPRYKVTKRGQDVTLRCDPISSHATLYWYQQALGQGPEFLTYFNYEAQPDKSGLPSDRFSAERPEGSISTLTIQRTEQRDSAMYRCASSTSTGTEAFFGQGTRLTVV.

This clonotype was counted a few times. V gene TRBV7-2 combines with J gene TRBJ1-5; 7 positions match TRBD1. The CDR3 extends over 20 amino acids. The J segment lost 3 bases and the V segment lost 2 bases, leaving 19 bases of the junction unmatched. CDR1 SGHTA and CDR2 FQGNSA come from the germline V gene. CDR3 region: CASSLPPSLGQATANQPQHF. DNA of the CDR3: TGTGCCAGCAGCTTACCCCCAAGCCTCGGACAGGCTACGGCCAATCAGCCCCAGCATTTT.

There are a few counts of this clonotype. The chain joins TRBV4-2 to TRBJ2-1; either TRBD1 or TRBD2 may fit D (5 bases each). CDR3 length equals 15 residues. CDR1 is LGHNA, CDR2 YNFKEQ, per germline. The germline V and J ends were trimmed by 1 base and 5 bases, with 12 bases remaining between them. CDR3: CASSQGGKWDNEQFF. DNA of the CDR3: TGTGCCAGCAGCCAAGGGGGGAAGTGGGACAATGAGCAGTTCTTC.

This clonotype was counted ten times or more. The J gene is TRBJ1-1, the V gene TRBV11-1; tentative D call: TRBD1 (5 bases). Deletions cut 1 base from V and 5 bases from J, with 8 bases between. CDR1 is SGHAT and CDR2 is FQDESV in the germline V gene (reference sequence). CDR3 length: 13 amino acids. This chain's CDR3 is CASSLVTATEAFF. The CDR3 DNA follows: TGTGCCAGCAGCTTAGTGACAGCTACTGAAGCTTTCTTT.

In this sample, this clonotype turned up many times. The V gene is TRBV5-1, the J gene TRBJ2-3; 7 nucleotides align to TRBD1. The CDR3 totals 14 residues. Germline V gives CDR1 SGHRS, CDR2 YFSETQ. V was pared by 1 base and J by 3 bases, with 2 bases of the junction left unmatched. The CDR3 DNA sequence: TGCGCCAGCAGCTTGAACAGGGGTACAGATACGCAGTATTTT. Encoded protein: CASSLNRGTDTQYF.

This clonotype was counted at least ten times. This rearrangement joins TRBV4-3 to TRBJ2-3; TRBD1 aligns across 12 bases. This CDR3 has 17 amino acids. Looked up from germline, CDR1 is LGHNA and CDR2 is YSLEER. V lost 5 bases, J lost 6 bases, and 12 bases stayed unmatched. This CDR3 is CASSETPPGQGADTQYF. CDR3 DNA: TGCGCCAGCAGCGAAACCCCTCCGGGACAGGGGGCTGATACGCAGTATTTT.

Many counts were recorded for this clonotype. This sequence joins TRBV6-5 and TRBJ1-1; D gene ambiguous. The CDR3 runs to 14 residues. V gave up 2 bases and J gave up 1 base, with 8 bases separating them. Germline CDR1 and CDR2: MNHEY and SVGAGI. CDR3 nucleotides: TGTGCCAGCAGTTACACCCACACGAACACTGAAGCTTTCTTT. This sequence encodes CASSYTHTNTEAFF.

This chain joins TRBV2 and TRBJ2-5; D not certain. Germline V gives CDR1 SNHLY, CDR2 FYNNEI. CDR3 length: 13 residues. V was trimmed by 7 bases and J by 2 bases, leaving 11 bases between them. The CDR3, as DNA: TGTGCCAGCAAACCGACCGTTCAAGAGACCCAGTACTTC. This encodes CASKPTVQETQYF.

The sample holds many counts of this clonotype. The chain recombines TRBV4-3 with TRBJ1-1; the D is unclear. With 0 bases removed from V and 1 base from J, the gap between germline ends came to 12 bases. The CDR3 is made up of 16 amino acids. CDR1 is LGHNA, CDR2 YSLEER, per germline. The CDR3 nucleotides read TGCGCCAGCAGCCAAGAGGACTTGGGAGGGAACACTGAAGCTTTCTTT. Translated, it gives CASSQEDLGGNTEAFF.

This clonotype was seen more than once but under ten times. The CDR3 protein is CASSLGGTGTYEQYV. Written as DNA, the CDR3 is TGCGCCAGCAGCTTGGGAGGGACAGGGACCTACGAGCAGTACGTC. The V call is TRBV5-1, the J call TRBJ2-7, with 9 bases fitting TRBD1. V was pared by 0 bases and J by 2 bases, with 3 bases of the junction left unmatched. This CDR3 is built from 15 residues. Germline CDR1 SGHRS, CDR2 YFSETQ.